These 15 T cell receptor beta chains originate from one sample sequenced in a study of early T cells in non-severe SARS-CoV-2 infection. TCRdb processed the 5' RACE reads anew with MiXCR; each CDR3 protein has one entry. Of approximately 71,000 distinct CDR3 sequences listed, about an eighth are singletons. The sequencing here drew on whole blood, taken at baseline. These receptors originate from an adult who was a healthcare worker with PCR-confirmed SARS-CoV-2 infection or an uninfected control (not recorded which).

Only a few counts were recorded for this clonotype. The chain has TRBV2 and TRBJ2-6; D unclear. V was clipped by 6 bases and J by 1 base, with 7 bases between them. CDR1 is SNHLY and CDR2 is FYNNEI in the germline V gene. The CDR3 runs to 14 residues. The CDR3 DNA reads as TGTGCCAGCAGGGGGAAATCTGGGGCCAACGTCCTGACTTTC. Translated: CASRGKSGANVLTF.

In its sample, this clonotype was seen a few times. The gene calls are TRBV12-3 or TRBV12-4 and TRBJ1-5; TRBD1 might be the D (5 bases). CDR3 length equals 16 residues. V gave up 3 bases and J gave up 2 bases, with 14 bases separating them. CDR3 sequence reads: CASSFGGIGGNQPQHF. The CDR3 DNA reads TGTGCCAGCAGTTTCGGGGGAATTGGAGGCAATCAGCCCCAGCATTTT.

This clonotype was counted only a few times. The J gene is TRBJ2-1, the V gene TRBV11-3; TRBD2 matches 8 bases. J was trimmed by 9 bases and V by 6 bases; bases with no gene match: 7. The CDR3 has 13 residues. Looked up from germline, CDR1 is SGHNT and CDR2 is YENEEA. This CDR3 reads CASSYPAGGEQFF. The CDR3 DNA reads as TGTGCCAGCAGTTACCCCGCGGGGGGTGAGCAGTTCTTC.

This clonotype was seen a handful of times. V gene TRBV5-1 combines with J gene TRBJ2-3; weak D call: TRBD2 (6 bases). CDR1 is SGHRS, CDR2 YFSETQ, per germline. The germline V and J ends were trimmed by 7 bases and 2 bases, with 8 bases remaining between them. The CDR3 runs to 12 residues. The CDR3 DNA is TGCGCCAGCCGGGACTTCACAGATACGCAGTATTTT. This codes for CASRDFTDTQYF.

This sequence joins TRBV6-5 and TRBJ2-1, with 9 bases lining up with TRBD2. The germline V gene has CDR1 MNHEY and CDR2 SVGAGI. V trimming: 9 bases; J trimming: 4 bases; junction bases outside the gene matches: 4. CDR3 size: 13 residues. CDR3 loop: CASQAGGYNEQFF. The CDR3 nucleotides are TGTGCCAGTCAAGCGGGGGGATACAATGAGCAGTTCTTC.

This chain connects TRBV18 to TRBJ2-1; 10 bases line up with TRBD2. The ends lost 6 bases at V and 6 bases at J; junction bases unmatched: 20. Germline CDR1 and CDR2: KGHSH and LQKENI. The CDR3 consists of 19 residues. DNA for the CDR3: TGTGCCAGCTCCCCGAGATACTCAGGGGCTAGCGGGGGATTCAATGAGCAGTTCTTC. It specifies CASSPRYSGASGGFNEQFF.

This clonotype has just a few counts. This chain joins TRBV20-1 and TRBJ1-6; D is undetermined. Between the trimmed V and J ends, which lost 3 bases and 1 base, there was a span of 16 bases. Germline V gene data show CDR1 as DFQATT and CDR2 as SNEGSKA (reference sequence). The CDR3 is made up of 17 amino acids. DNA of the CDR3: TGCAGTGCTAGGGACCCGCTGGATGGTTCCTATAATTCACCCCTCCACTTT. Amino acids: CSARDPLDGSYNSPLHF.

This clonotype was observed a handful of times. This rearrangement joins TRBV11-2 to TRBJ1-5; 12 positions agree with TRBD1. Germline V gene lookup returns CDR1 SGHAT and CDR2 FQNNGV. The CDR3 totals 18 residues. Trimming at V came to 6 bases and at J to 0 bases, leaving 9 bases not matched to a gene. The CDR3: CASRGDRGRGFSNQPQHF. CDR3 DNA sequence: TGTGCCAGCAGGGGGGACAGGGGGCGAGGCTTTAGCAATCAGCCCCAGCATTTT.

The J gene is TRBJ1-1, the V gene TRBV15; D is possibly TRBD1 (5 bases). The ends were cut back, 1 base at V and 6 bases at J, with 12 bases in the middle. There are 14 residues in the CDR3. Germline-derived CDR1 and CDR2 are LNHNV and YYDKDF (reference sequence). The CDR3 reads CATSRVQRGPEAFF. Here the CDR3 DNA reads TGTGCCACCAGCAGAGTCCAAAGGGGCCCTGAAGCTTTCTTT.

Ten or more counts support this clonotype. The chain is built from TRBV7-2 and TRBJ2-6; TRBD2 agrees at 7 bases. This CDR3 spans 16 amino acids. Germline CDR1 and CDR2: SGHTA and FQGNSA. After removal of 2 bases from V and 2 bases from J, the junction contained 3 bases not matched to a gene. The CDR3 loop reads CASSLLGGTGANVLTF. The CDR3 DNA is TGTGCCAGCAGCTTATTGGGGGGGACTGGGGCCAACGTCCTGACTTTC.

Ten or more counts support this clonotype. The chain combines TRBV20-1 with TRBJ1-1; 10 positions agree with TRBD1. The CDR3 is 17 residues long. V shed 2 bases and J 4 bases; nucleotides not matched to a gene: 13. Germline CDR1 reads DFQATT; CDR2 reads SNEGSKA (reference sequence). CDR3 bases: TGCAGTGCTAGACACCGGGACAGGGGAAAGAGGGCCACTGAAGCTTTCTTT. Translated: CSARHRDRGKRATEAFF.

This clonotype occurred a few times. The chain links TRBV29-1 to TRBJ1-2, with unresolved D. Trimming removed 7 bases at V and 3 bases at J, with 12 bases between. CDR1 is SQVTM, CDR2 ANQGSEA, per germline. This CDR3 contains 12 residues. This CDR3 reads CSATDHDYGYTF. As DNA, the CDR3 is TGCAGCGCGACCGACCATGACTATGGCTACACCTTC.

The CDR3, as DNA: TGTGCCAGCAGTATACAGCTTAACTATGGCTACACCTTC. This codes for CASSIQLNYGYTF. J is TRBJ1-2 and V is TRBV7-9; no reliable D call. The V and J ends lost 6 bases and 1 base respectively, with 9 bases between them. The CDR3 has 13 residues. Germline V lookup: CDR1 SEHNR, CDR2 FQNEAQ (reference sequence).

The table lists this clonotype with a few counts. The gene calls are TRBV7-2 and TRBJ1-1; D gene unclear. This CDR3 comprises 14 residues. Germline V gene sequence: CDR1 SGHTA, CDR2 FQGNSA. V was trimmed by 10 bases and J by 1 base, leaving 16 bases between them. This chain's CDR3 is CATLELTGNTEAFF. The CDR3 coding sequence is TGTGCCACCCTAGAGTTGACCGGGAACACTGAAGCTTTCTTT. The entire variable domain, with the rest obtained from reference TRBV7-2 and TRBJ1-1, is as follows: GAGVSQSPSNKVTEKGKDVELRCDPISGHTALYWYRQSLGQGLEFLIYFQGNSAPDKSGLPSDRFSAERTGGSVSTLTIQRTQQEDSAVYLCATLELTGNTEAFFGQGTRLTVV.

This clonotype showed up many times. V usage is TRBV29-1 and J usage is TRBJ2-3; 8 bases align to TRBD2. CDR1 and CDR2 from the germline V gene are SQVTM and ANQGSEA. The CDR3 has 15 amino acids. With 5 bases clipped from V and 2 bases from J, the junction kept 9 bases outside the gene matches. The CDR3 protein is CSVSAGAGATDTQYF. CDR3 DNA sequence: TGCAGCGTTTCGGCAGGAGCGGGGGCCACAGATACGCAGTATTTT.